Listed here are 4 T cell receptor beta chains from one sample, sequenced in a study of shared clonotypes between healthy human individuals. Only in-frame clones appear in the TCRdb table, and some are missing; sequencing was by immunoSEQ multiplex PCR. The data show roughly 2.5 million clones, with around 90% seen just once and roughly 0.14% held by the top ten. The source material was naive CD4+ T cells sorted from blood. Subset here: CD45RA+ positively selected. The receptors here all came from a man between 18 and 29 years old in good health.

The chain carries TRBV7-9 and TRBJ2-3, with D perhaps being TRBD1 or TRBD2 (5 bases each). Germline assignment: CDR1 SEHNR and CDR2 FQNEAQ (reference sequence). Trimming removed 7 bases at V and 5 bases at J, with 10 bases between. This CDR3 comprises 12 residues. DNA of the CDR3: TGTGCCAGCAAAATGGGGGAAGATACGCAGTATTTT. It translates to CASKMGEDTQYF. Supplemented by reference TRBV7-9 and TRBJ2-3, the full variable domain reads DTGVSQNPRHKITKRGQNVTFRCDPISEHNRLYWYRQTLGQGPEFLTYFQNEAQLEKSRLLSDRFSAERPKGSFSTLEIQRTEQGDSAMYLCASKMGEDTQYFGPGTRLTVL.

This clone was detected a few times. The CDR3 bases are TGCGCCAGCAGCCCGCGACAGAACACTGAAGCTTTCTTT. Amino acid sequence: CASSPRQNTEAFF. V is TRBV4-1 and J is TRBJ1-1, with D hard to call. Germline V gene lookup returns CDR1 MGHRA and CDR2 YSYEKL. Trimming stripped 4 bases from V and 1 base from J, with 7 bases between. The CDR3 extends over 13 amino acids.

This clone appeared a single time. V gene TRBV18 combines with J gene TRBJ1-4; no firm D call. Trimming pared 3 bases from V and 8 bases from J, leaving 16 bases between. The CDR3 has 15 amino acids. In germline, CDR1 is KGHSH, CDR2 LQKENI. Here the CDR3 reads CASSPYDSAGEKLFF. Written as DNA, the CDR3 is TGTGCCAGCTCACCGTACGACTCCGCCGGGGAAAAACTGTTTTTT.

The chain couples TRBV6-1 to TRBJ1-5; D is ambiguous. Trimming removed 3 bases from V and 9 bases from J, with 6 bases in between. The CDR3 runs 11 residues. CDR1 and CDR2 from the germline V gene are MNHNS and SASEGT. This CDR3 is CASSELPPQHF. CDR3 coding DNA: TGTGCCAGCAGTGAGTTACCGCCCCAGCATTTT.